These 24 T cell receptor beta chains were sequenced from one sample in a study of neurological immune-mediated disorders. MiXCR, applied by TCRdb to the 5' RACE reads, yields one record per CDR3 protein. The sample consists of 50,000 to 60,000 distinct CDR3 sequences, over 3.5% of them appearing once. The sequenced material came from CD4+ T cells from blood. The source of these receptors is a woman in her thirties or forties with multiple sclerosis.

This clonotype was observed many times. V gene TRBV12-3 or TRBV12-4 combines with J gene TRBJ1-2, with a weak D call TRBD1 (5 bases). The CDR3 is 13 amino acids. V lost 5 bases to trimming and J lost 6 bases, with 13 bases between them. Written as DNA, the CDR3 is TGTGCCAGCAGTCCCGGGGGGAGGGATGGCTACACCTTC. Protein: CASSPGGRDGYTF.

This clonotype was observed at least ten times. The gene calls are TRBV4-1 and TRBJ1-1; unclear D gene. This CDR3 region has 16 residues. Trimming pared 1 base from V and 8 bases from J, leaving 20 bases between. Germline lookup yields CDR1 MGHRA and CDR2 YSYEKL. DNA for the CDR3: TGCGCCAGCAGCCAAGGTCAGGCTCGGGTGACCGGGGAAGCTTTCTTT. It translates to CASSQGQARVTGEAFF.

This clonotype was recorded many times. The chain links TRBV20-1 to TRBJ2-7, with 8 bases fitting TRBD1. The CDR3 is made up of 18 amino acids. J gave up 3 bases and V 2 bases, and 18 bases lay outside the gene matches. Germline values: CDR1 DFQATT, CDR2 SNEGSKA (reference sequence). CDR3 protein: CSARSPINQGAGGYEQYF. In nucleotides, the CDR3 is TGCAGTGCTAGATCGCCTATAAACCAGGGGGCCGGGGGCTACGAGCAGTACTTC.

This clonotype was counted many times. The rearrangement uses TRBV5-1 and TRBJ2-3; D might be TRBD1 (5 bases). CDR3 length: 15 amino acids. The V end lost 5 bases, the J end lost 1 base, and 14 bases lay between the germline ends. Germline V gene sequence: CDR1 SGHRS, CDR2 YFSETQ. CDR3 bases: TGCGCCAGCAGTCCCATGGGGCTCGGCACAGATACGCAGTATTTT. The encoded protein is CASSPMGLGTDTQYF.

This clonotype was seen many times. The CDR3 region is CASSQDQRGTGGNEQFF. DNA for the CDR3: TGCGCCAGCAGCCAAGATCAAAGGGGGACAGGGGGCAATGAGCAGTTCTTC. This chain joins TRBV4-1 and TRBJ2-1; 11 nucleotides align to TRBD1. CDR1 is MGHRA, CDR2 YSYEKL, per germline. With 0 bases clipped from V and 6 bases from J, the junction kept 7 bases outside the gene matches. The CDR3 sequence is 17 residues long.

The table lists this clonotype with many counts. This chain uses TRBV5-1 with TRBJ2-3; possible D gene TRBD1, 6 bases. In germline, CDR1 is SGHRS, CDR2 YFSETQ. The V end was cut by 7 bases, the J end by 1 base, with 16 bases between. This CDR3 is 15 amino acids long. The CDR3 reads CASAMGASGTDTQYF. The CDR3 DNA sequence: TGCGCCAGCGCTATGGGGGCGAGTGGCACAGATACGCAGTATTTT.

This clonotype was seen repeatedly, ten times or more. This chain uses TRBV5-1 with TRBJ1-3, with TRBD1 as a possible D gene (5 bases). Germline CDR1 reads SGHRS; CDR2 reads YFSETQ. This CDR3 is 14 amino acids long. The V gene lost 5 bases and the J gene lost 4 bases, with 13 bases spanning the gap. CDR3 sequence (DNA): TGCGCCAGCAGACCCGAGACAGCCGGAAACACCATATATTTT. It codes for CASRPETAGNTIYF.

This clonotype was found many times. The rearrangement uses TRBV29-1 and TRBJ1-1; D remains ambiguous. The CDR3 is 14 residues long. Germline assignment: CDR1 SQVTM and CDR2 ANQGSEA. The ends were cut back, 4 bases at V and 2 bases at J, with 14 bases in the middle. The CDR3 DNA sequence: TGCAGCGTTGCCCAGAGGACGGTCAACACTGAAGCTTTCTTT. This gives the protein CSVAQRTVNTEAFF.

This clonotype was observed many times. J is TRBJ2-6 and V is TRBV20-1; D gene ambiguous. V was trimmed by 3 bases and J by 0 bases, leaving 9 bases between them. Germline V gene sequence: CDR1 DFQATT, CDR2 SNEGSKA (reference sequence). The CDR3 length is 15 residues. CDR3 in DNA: TGCAGTGCTAGGGCAGTTGGCTCTGGGGCCAACGTCCTGACTTTC. This sequence encodes CSARAVGSGANVLTF.

The table lists this clonotype with many counts. This chain links TRBV6-6 with TRBJ1-6; D perhaps matches TRBD1 (6 bases). Trimming shortened V by 8 bases and J by 7 bases, and 18 bases separated the two germline ends. Germline lookup yields CDR1 MNHNY and CDR2 SVGAGI (reference sequence). The CDR3 length is 15 residues. CDR3: CASARGAPGNSPLHF. CDR3 nucleotides: TGTGCCAGCGCCCGGGGGGCGCCTGGAAATTCACCCCTCCACTTT.

This clonotype has at least ten counts. The chain is built from TRBV4-2 and TRBJ1-4; 8 bases match TRBD1. The CDR3 length is 13 residues. V dropped 4 bases and J dropped 7; count of bases not matched to a gene: 2. The germline V gene encodes CDR1 LGHNA and CDR2 YNFKEQ. The CDR3 DNA follows: TGTGCCAGCAGCCTACAGGGGGGTGAAAAACTGTTTTTT. It is translated as CASSLQGGEKLFF.

This clonotype has ten or more counts. The chain carries TRBV10-3 and TRBJ2-6; a weak D match, TRBD2 (5 bases). The CDR3 loop spans 16 amino acids. Between the trimmed V and J ends, which lost 3 bases and 6 bases, there was a span of 15 bases. The germline gives CDR1 ENHRY, CDR2 SYGVKD. The CDR3 region is CAISEGGPREANVLTF. CDR3 bases: TGTGCCATCAGTGAAGGAGGACCGAGAGAGGCCAACGTCCTGACTTTC.

Ten or more counts support this clonotype. The rearrangement joins TRBV18 to TRBJ2-3; D uncertain. Germline assignment: CDR1 KGHSH and CDR2 LQKENI. V lost 3 bases and J 2 bases, leaving 9 bases between the germline ends. The CDR3 totals 14 residues. Here the CDR3 reads CASSPTPLTDTQYF. CDR3 DNA sequence: TGTGCCAGCTCACCGACACCGCTCACAGATACGCAGTATTTT.

This clonotype has ten or more counts. This chain uses TRBV7-9 with TRBJ1-6; perhaps TRBD1 as D (6 bases). The CDR3 is 15 amino acids. CDR1 and CDR2 (germline): SEHNR, FQNEAQ (reference sequence). Trimming removed 2 bases at V and 5 bases at J, with 10 bases between. The CDR3 coding sequence is TGTGCCAGCAGCTTAACAGGGTCTAATAATTCACCCCTCCACTTT. Its protein is CASSLTGSNNSPLHF.

This clonotype has ten or more counts. The chain has TRBV6-6 and TRBJ2-7; D is possibly TRBD1 or TRBD2 (5 bases each). Trimming removed 0 bases from V and 6 bases from J, with 9 bases in between. Per the germline V gene, CDR1 is MNHNY and CDR2 is SVGAGI (reference sequence). The CDR3 is 13 amino acids. CDR3 region: CASSYSSGTEQYF. For the CDR3, the DNA is TGTGCCAGCAGTTACTCATCGGGGACCGAGCAGTACTTC.

This clonotype showed up just a few times. This chain uses TRBV29-1 with TRBJ2-3; 11 bases match TRBD2. J lost 4 bases, V lost 7 bases, and 10 bases had no gene match. Germline V gene sequence: CDR1 SQVTM, CDR2 ANQGSEA. The CDR3 runs 15 residues. As DNA, the CDR3 is TGCAGCGCCGGGACTAGCGGTTGGTGGGCAGATACGCAGTATTTT. This encodes CSAGTSGWWADTQYF.

This clonotype was found many times. As DNA, the CDR3 is TGCGCCAGCAGCTTTAGATCCCATAGACACACCGGGGAGCTGTTTTTT. This codes for CASSFRSHRHTGELFF. This chain links TRBV5-1 with TRBJ2-2; no definite D call. The CDR3 totals 16 residues. CDR1 is SGHRS and CDR2 is YFSETQ in the germline V gene. V was clipped by 2 bases and J by 3 bases, with 14 bases between them.

This chain uses TRBV5-1 with TRBJ2-5; the D gene is possibly TRBD1 (5 bases). This CDR3 is built from 13 residues. Trimming removed 2 bases from V and 3 bases from J, with 8 bases in between. In germline, CDR1 is SGHRS, CDR2 YFSETQ. The CDR3 DNA reads TGCGCCAGCAGCTTCGCGACAGAAGAGACCCAGTACTTC. Translating gives CASSFATEETQYF. The variable domain in full, with the rest retrieved from reference TRBV5-1 and TRBJ2-5, is KAGVTQTPRYLIKTRGQQVTLSCSPISGHRSVSWYQQTPGQGLQFLFEYFSETQRNKGNFPGRFSGRQFSNSRSEMNVSTLELGDSALYLCASSFATEETQYFGPGTRLLVL.

Ten or more counts support this clonotype. The J gene is TRBJ2-2, the V gene TRBV10-3; TRBD2 matches at 8 bases. The CDR3 sequence is 17 residues long. The ends lost 6 bases at V and 2 bases at J; junction bases unmatched: 11. Germline CDR1 ENHRY, CDR2 SYGVKD. The CDR3 DNA follows: TGTGCCATCAGCGCAGCCCGGGCGGGGGGTAACACCGGGGAGCTGTTTTTT. Amino acid sequence: CAISAARAGGNTGELFF.

Ten or more counts support this clonotype. V gene TRBV29-1 combines with J gene TRBJ2-3, with TRBD2 matching 7 bases. The CDR3 totals 14 residues. The ends lost 7 bases at V and 2 bases at J; junction bases unmatched: 9. Germline-derived CDR1 and CDR2 are SQVTM and ANQGSEA. The CDR3 is CSGSPGLPTDTQYF. In DNA, the CDR3 is TGCAGCGGATCTCCGGGACTACCCACAGATACGCAGTATTTT.

The chain carries TRBV7-3 and TRBJ2-7; 16 bases align to TRBD2. The CDR3 is 16 residues long. The germline V gene encodes CDR1 SGHTA and CDR2 FQGTGA. V lost 5 bases and J lost 2; bases outside the gene matches: 3. The CDR3 sequence is CASSGGTSGGAYEQYF. CDR3 in DNA: TGTGCCAGCAGCGGAGGGACTAGCGGGGGGGCCTACGAGCAGTACTTC.

This clonotype was picked up many times. This chain joins TRBV20-1 and TRBJ2-4; TRBD2 matches at 7 bases. CDR1 is DFQATT and CDR2 is SNEGSKA in the germline V gene (reference sequence). The ends lost 0 bases at V and 7 bases at J; junction bases unmatched: 6. The length of the CDR3 is 14 residues. The CDR3 coding sequence is TGCAGTGCTAGAGACGGGGGGAGGGACAACATTCAGTACTTC. Residues: CSARDGGRDNIQYF.

Ten or more counts support this clonotype. The chain employs TRBV6-2 or TRBV6-3 and TRBJ2-7, with 7 bases that match TRBD1. The ends lost 2 bases at V and 6 bases at J; junction bases unmatched: 1. The CDR3 has 12 amino acids. Per germline, CDR1 MNHEY and CDR2 SVGEGT. The DNA of the CDR3 is TGTGCCAGCAGTTACGACAGGGTCGAGCAGTACTTC. This encodes CASSYDRVEQYF.

At least ten counts were recorded for this clonotype. The chain uses TRBV5-1 and TRBJ1-1; 9 bases align to TRBD1. Germline V gene sequence: CDR1 SGHRS, CDR2 YFSETQ. The CDR3 consists of 14 residues. Trimming removed 3 bases from V and 1 base from J; junction bases left unmatched: 1. This CDR3 reads CASSSGQGNTEAFF. CDR3 nucleotides: TGCGCCAGCAGCTCGGGACAGGGGAACACTGAAGCTTTCTTT.